This TCR beta chain was observed in a study of T-cell memory formation after mild COVID-19. CDR1 and CDR2 from the germline V gene are SGHRS and YFSETQ. V lost 2 bases, J lost 11 bases, and 9 bases stayed unmatched. The CDR3 consists of 15 residues. TCRdb analysed the 5' RACE reads with MiXCR anew, one entry per CDR3 protein. The table shows about 500,000 distinct CDR3 sequences, with about a fifth occurring only once. This clonotype occurred a few times. V is TRBV5-1 and J is TRBJ1-4, with TRBD1 identical over 10 bases. Sample: PBMCs or a T cell subset sorted from them (not recorded which). This clonotype was obtained from an adult woman who had mild COVID-19 (a few samples of this study predate the infection). Cell type and time point are not known. CDR3 amino acids: CASSLSGTGEEKLFF. As DNA, the CDR3 is TGCGCCAGCAGCTTATCCGGGACAGGGGAGGAGAAACTGTTTTTT.